This T cell receptor beta chain was captured by sequencing in a study of cytomegalovirus exposure and HLA in healthy donors. Findings of the study overall: TCR beta chain V- and J-gene trimming was linked, in a later analysis, to a missense variant in DCLRE1C. The study labeled 180 or so TCR beta chains cytomegalovirus-associated. Highly shared variants forming one cluster were likely a sequencing artifact.

V lost 5 bases, J lost 3 bases, and 17 bases lay in between. The CDR3 loop spans 15 amino acids. Per the germline V gene, CDR1 is SNHLY and CDR2 is FYNNEI. PCR employed 60 Vbeta and 13 Jbeta primers. Using immunoSEQ multiplex PCR, the repertoire was profiled, and TCRdb retains in-frame clones only, with some absent. The sample holds about 120,000 clones; roughly 80% are singletons and the top ten take less than 3%. With regard to this clone: Its antigen is still unknown.

The sequenced sample consisted of PBMCs. The V call is TRBV2, the J call TRBJ2-7, with TRBD2 as a possible D gene (6 bases). The TCR was taken from a woman aged 40 to 55 in good health and CMV-seropositive. For the CDR3, the DNA is TGTGCCAGCAGTAGGGGCGGGGCCATACTCTACGAGCAGTACTTC. It yields the protein CASSRGGAILYEQYF.